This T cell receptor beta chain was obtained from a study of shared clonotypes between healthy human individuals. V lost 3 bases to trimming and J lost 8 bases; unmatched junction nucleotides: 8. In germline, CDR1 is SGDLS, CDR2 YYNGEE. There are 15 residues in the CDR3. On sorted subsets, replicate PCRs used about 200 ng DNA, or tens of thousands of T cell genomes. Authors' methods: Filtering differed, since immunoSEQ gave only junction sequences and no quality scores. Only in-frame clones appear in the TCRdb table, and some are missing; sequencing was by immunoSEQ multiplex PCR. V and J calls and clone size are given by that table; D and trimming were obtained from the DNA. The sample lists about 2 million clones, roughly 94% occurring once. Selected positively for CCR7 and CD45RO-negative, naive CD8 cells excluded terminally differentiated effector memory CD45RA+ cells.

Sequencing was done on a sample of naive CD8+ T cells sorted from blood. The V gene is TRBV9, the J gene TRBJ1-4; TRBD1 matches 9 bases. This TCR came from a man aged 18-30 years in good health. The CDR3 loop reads CASSATGGYQEKLFF. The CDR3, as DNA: TGTGCCAGCAGCGCAACAGGGGGCTATCAAGAAAAACTGTTTTTT. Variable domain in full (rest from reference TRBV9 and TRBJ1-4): DSGVTQTPKHLITATGQRVTLRCSPRSGDLSVYWYQQSLDQGLQFLIQYYNGEERAKGNILERFSAQQFPDLHSELNLSSLELGDSALYFCASSATGGYQEKLFFGSGTQLSVL.